The 8 T cell receptor beta chains given below trace back to one sample, sequenced in a study of shared clonotypes between healthy human individuals. Produced via immunoSEQ multiplex PCR; TCRdb's table is partial and in-frame only. This repertoire shows over a million clones, around 76% found once; its top ten account for 1.4% to 1.5%. Input material: memory CD4+ T cells sorted from blood. Described subset: CD45RA-negative fraction. These receptors originate from a man between 18 and 29 years old in good health.

The chain couples TRBV2 to TRBJ2-7; 10 positions agree with TRBD2. V dropped 8 bases and J dropped 5; count of bases not matched to a gene: 6. Germline loops: CDR1 SNHLY, CDR2 FYNNEI. The CDR3 covers 13 residues. Here the CDR3 reads CASGASGSHEQYF. The CDR3, as DNA: TGTGCCAGCGGAGCTAGCGGGAGCCACGAGCAGTACTTC.

On this clone itself: The same CDR3 also results from other DNA sequences found in this sample. V is TRBV18 and J is TRBJ2-2, with D possibly matching TRBD1 (6 bases). The CDR3 contains 16 residues. Deletions cut 0 bases from V and 1 base from J, with 9 bases between. Germline CDR1 reads KGHSH; CDR2 reads LQKENI. DNA for the CDR3: TGTGCCAGCTCACCACCGTCCAGGGGGAACACCGGGGAGCTGTTTTTT. This sequence encodes CASSPPSRGNTGELFF.

This clone was seen more than once but under ten times. One end of the junction fails to match germline, which may point to a read error. This rearrangement joins TRBV7-2 to TRBJ1-2, with TRBD1 identical over 8 bases. Germline lookup yields CDR1 SGHTA and CDR2 FQGNSA. This CDR3 is built from 13 residues. This CDR3 reads CASSFGQGLQCSF. CDR3 DNA: TGTGCCAGCAGCTTCGGACAGGGTCTTCAATGCTCCTTC.

The chain is built from TRBV21-1 and TRBJ2-2. TRBV21-1 is described as a pseudogene. This CDR3 is built from 16 residues. The CDR3, as DNA: TGTGCCAGCAGCAAATATGTAACAGTTCGAGGCGGGGAGCTGTTTTTT. The encoded protein is CASSKYVTVRGGELFF.

The chain has TRBV7-8 and TRBJ1-5; possible D gene TRBD1, 5 bases. The CDR3 sequence is 14 residues long. Trimming removed 5 bases from V and 11 bases from J, with 19 bases in between. The germline gives CDR1 SGHVS, CDR2 FQNEAQ. For the CDR3, the DNA is TGTGCCAGCAGCCTCGACAGCTTTGTAGTGGCCCAGCATTTT. This gives the protein CASSLDSFVVAQHF.

This clone was detected a few times. The chain is built from TRBV2 and TRBJ2-3, with TRBD2 matching 11 bases. This CDR3 region has 15 residues. Germline V gene lookup returns CDR1 SNHLY and CDR2 FYNNEI. The V gene end was trimmed by 7 bases and the J gene end by 2 bases; junction bases not matched to a gene: 5. In nucleotides, the CDR3 is TGTGCCAGCAACCCACTAGCGGGGGACACAGATACGCAGTATTTT. Translated: CASNPLAGDTDTQYF.

The V and J genes are TRBV13 and TRBJ1-4, with TRBD1 matching over 8 bases. CDR3 size: 15 residues. Germline trimming cut 5 bases from V and 4 bases from J; bases unmatched to any gene: 6. Germline V gene sequence: CDR1 PRHDT, CDR2 FYEKMQ (reference sequence). CDR3 nucleotide sequence: TGTGCCAGCAGCGCAGGACAGGGCGTTAATGAAAAACTGTTTTTT. Protein: CASSAGQGVNEKLFF.

The J gene is TRBJ2-3, the V gene TRBV12-1; the D call TRBD1 from the table was never checked on the DNA. TRBV12-1 represents a pseudogene. The CDR3 has 17 residues. The CDR3 DNA reads as TGTGCCAGCAGCTTTGTTGTTCCGACAATTAGCACAGATACGCAGTATTTT. This gives the protein CASSFVVPTISTDTQYF.